The next 26 T cell receptor beta chains were all read from a single sample in a study of blood T cell repertoires in COVID-19. Assay: immunoSEQ multiplex PCR; the TCRdb copy retains only in-frame clones and omits some. The table records approximately 150,000 clones, 75% to 90% of them present only once. Sequenced sample: peripheral blood. The receptors were sampled from a woman aged 50 to 60 with acute or convalescent COVID-19.

The rearrangement uses TRBV7-9 and TRBJ2-6, with 13 bases that match TRBD2. Germline trimming cut 3 bases from V and 4 bases from J; bases unmatched to any gene: 3. Germline CDR1 and CDR2: SEHNR and FQNEAQ (reference sequence). The CDR3 length is 17 residues. CDR3: CASSLTSGGPGANVLTF. For the CDR3, the DNA is TGTGCCAGCAGCTTGACTAGCGGGGGGCCGGGGGCCAACGTCCTGACTTTC. The full variable domain, in which reference TRBV7-9 and TRBJ2-6 provide the parts outside the CDR3, is DTGVSQNPRHKITKRGQNVTFRCDPISEHNRLYWYRQTLGQGPEFLTYFQNEAQLEKSRLLSDRFSAERPKGSFSTLEIQRTEQGDSAMYLCASSLTSGGPGANVLTFGAGSRLTVL.

The J gene is TRBJ2-7, the V gene TRBV28; 9 nucleotides agree with TRBD1. The CDR3 covers 14 residues. V was clipped by 8 bases and J by 4 bases; unmatched bases: 9. Per the germline V gene, CDR1 is MDHEN and CDR2 is SYDVKM. The chain's CDR3 is CASRTGTGTYEQYF. In DNA form, the CDR3 reads TGTGCCAGCCGGACCGGGACAGGGACATACGAGCAGTACTTC.

The rearrangement joins TRBV6-1 to TRBJ2-7, with TRBD2 identical over 12 bases. The J segment lost 3 bases and the V segment lost 1 base, leaving 1 base of the junction unmatched. CDR3 size: 15 residues. The germline V gene encodes CDR1 MNHNS and CDR2 SASEGT. The CDR3 DNA sequence: TGTGCCAGCAGTGAAGGGACTAGCGGGATCTACGAGCAGTACTTC. Amino acids: CASSEGTSGIYEQYF.

This chain connects TRBV15 to TRBJ2-7; weak D call: TRBD2 (5 bases). The CDR3 runs to 13 residues. The ends were cut back, 0 bases at V and 9 bases at J, with 12 bases in the middle. Germline CDR1 reads LNHNV; CDR2 reads YYDKDF (reference sequence). DNA of the CDR3: TGTGCCACCAGCAGAGATATAGAGGGTGGGCAGTACTTC. Its protein product is CATSRDIEGGQYF.

V and J are TRBV6-4 and TRBJ2-2, with TRBD1 matching over 9 bases. The CDR3 extends over 14 amino acids. CDR1 MRHNA and CDR2 SNTAGT come from the germline V gene. The CDR3 nucleotides are TGTGTCCCCCGAGGACAGGGGCATCTCGGGGAGCTGTTTTTT. Protein sequence: CVPRGQGHLGELFF.

This clone was seen once. This chain joins TRBV6-5 and TRBJ2-5; no firm D call. The length of the CDR3 is 14 residues. Per the germline V gene, CDR1 is MNHEY and CDR2 is SVGAGI. V gave up 5 bases and J gave up 1 base, with 11 bases separating them. As DNA, the CDR3 is TGTGCCAGCAGTCGTTACGGGTCCCAAGAGACCCAGTACTTC. Encoded protein: CASSRYGSQETQYF.

The chain links TRBV5-8 to TRBJ1-1; D remains ambiguous. Germline lookup yields CDR1 SGHTS and CDR2 YDEGEE. Trimming pared 4 bases from V and 6 bases from J, leaving 7 bases between. The CDR3 sequence is 11 residues long. The CDR3 loop is CASSPGSEAFF. The CDR3 DNA reads TGTGCCAGCAGCCCGGGGTCTGAAGCTTTCTTT.

This chain connects TRBV10-2 to TRBJ1-1, with D uncertain. The germline V and J ends were trimmed by 7 bases and 7 bases, with 19 bases remaining between them. The length of the CDR3 is 14 residues. Germline V gene lookup returns CDR1 WSHSY and CDR2 SAAADI. The CDR3 loop reads CASTPDSNGNEAFF. The CDR3 nucleotides read TGCGCCAGCACCCCTGATTCTAACGGGAATGAAGCTTTCTTT.

The chain couples TRBV7-9 to TRBJ1-4; possible D gene TRBD1, 5 bases. CDR1 is SEHNR, CDR2 FQNEAQ, per germline (reference sequence). Trimming removed 8 bases at V and 8 bases at J, with 27 bases between. The CDR3 contains 17 residues. CDR3: CASGALGTLIRKEKLFF. The CDR3 coding sequence is TGTGCCAGCGGGGCCCTAGGGACTCTAATTAGGAAGGAAAAACTGTTTTTT.

The rearrangement joins TRBV7-3 to TRBJ2-3, with a possible D match to TRBD1 (6 bases). The V gene's germline CDR1 is SGHTA and CDR2 FQGTGA. Trimming removed 2 bases from V and 3 bases from J, with 15 bases in between. The CDR3 has 16 residues. The CDR3 sequence is CASSLSLGAWTDTQYF. The CDR3 coding sequence is TGTGCCAGCAGCTTATCTCTGGGGGCCTGGACAGATACGCAGTATTTT. The full variable domain, its missing parts supplied by reference TRBV7-3 and TRBJ2-3, is GAGVSQTPSNKVTEKGKYVELRCDPISGHTALYWYRQSLGQGPEFLIYFQGTGAADDSGLPNDRFFAVRPEGSVSTLKIQRTERGDSAVYLCASSLSLGAWTDTQYFGPGTRLTVL.

The chain uses TRBV13 and TRBJ2-7; TRBD1 matches at 8 bases. J gave up 7 bases and V 0 bases, and 8 bases lay outside the gene matches. The CDR3 extends over 15 amino acids. Per the germline V gene, CDR1 is PRHDT and CDR2 is FYEKMQ (reference sequence). The CDR3 DNA reads as TGTGCCAGCAGCTTAGGCCCCACAGGGGGGAGAGAGCAGTACTTC. This codes for CASSLGPTGGREQYF. Together with reference TRBV13 and TRBJ2-7, the CDR3 gives the full variable domain: AAGVIQSPRHLIKEKRETATLKCYPIPRHDTVYWYQQGPGQDPQFLISFYEKMQSDKGSIPDRFSAQQFSDYHSELNMSSLELGDSALYFCASSLGPTGGREQYFGPGTRLTVT.

This clone showed up just a few times. The chain's CDR3 is CASSPREGNTGELFF. CDR3 coding DNA: TGTGCCAGCTCACCCCGGGAGGGGAACACCGGGGAGCTGTTTTTT. The rearrangement joins TRBV18 to TRBJ2-2, with TRBD2 matching 8 bases. The germline V gene encodes CDR1 KGHSH and CDR2 LQKENI. The CDR3 contains 15 residues. J was trimmed by 1 base and V by 3 bases; bases with no gene match: 1.

This rearrangement joins TRBV6-6 to TRBJ1-2; D is uncertain. CDR1 MNHNY and CDR2 SVGAGI come from the germline V gene (reference sequence). Trimming took off 5 bases at V and 4 bases at J, with 11 bases between the two ends. The CDR3 contains 13 residues. As DNA, the CDR3 is TGTGCCAGCAGTACCCCGGGGTCCTATGGCTACACCTTC. This gives the protein CASSTPGSYGYTF.

The rearrangement links TRBV24-1 to TRBJ2-7; the match to TRBD1 covers 12 bases. Losses at the gene ends were 7 bases for V and 5 bases for J; bases not matched to a gene: 2. The CDR3 runs to 13 residues. Germline assignment: CDR1 KGHDR and CDR2 SFDVKD. The CDR3 loop is CATRGQGADEQYF. In DNA form, the CDR3 reads TGTGCCACCAGGGGACAGGGGGCAGACGAGCAGTACTTC.

The V and J genes are TRBV10-3 and TRBJ2-3; maybe TRBD2 (5 bases). The CDR3 consists of 13 residues. Trimming stripped 8 bases from V and 1 base from J, with 10 bases between. Germline CDR1 is ENHRY and CDR2 is SYGVKD. CDR3 nucleotides: TGTGCCATCGGGGAGAGGGGCACAGATACGCAGTATTTT. This gives the protein CAIGERGTDTQYF.

V gene TRBV9 combines with J gene TRBJ2-3, with 10 bases fitting TRBD2. This CDR3 is built from 15 residues. V shed 3 bases, J shed 3 bases, and the junction held 4 bases outside the gene matches. Per germline, CDR1 SGDLS and CDR2 YYNGEE. CDR3 DNA sequence: TGTGCCAGCAGCGCTCCGGGACTAGCGACAGATACGCAGTATTTT. This codes for CASSAPGLATDTQYF. The full variable domain, completed using reference TRBV9 and TRBJ2-3, is DSGVTQTPKHLITATGQRVTLRCSPRSGDLSVYWYQQSLDQGLQFLIQYYNGEERAKGNILERFSAQQFPDLHSELNLSSLELGDSALYFCASSAPGLATDTQYFGPGTRLTVL.

V gene TRBV5-1 combines with J gene TRBJ2-7; D is possibly TRBD1 (6 bases). With 3 bases removed from V and 4 bases from J, the gap between germline ends came to 8 bases. The germline gives CDR1 SGHRS, CDR2 YFSETQ. The CDR3 loop spans 12 amino acids. Written as DNA, the CDR3 is TGCGCCAGCAGCTCGACAGGATACGAGCAGTACTTC. It encodes CASSSTGYEQYF.

The rearrangement joins TRBV4-1 to TRBJ2-3, with a possible D match to TRBD2 (6 bases). Germline V lookup: CDR1 MGHRA, CDR2 YSYEKL. With 4 bases removed from V and 6 bases from J, the gap between germline ends came to 17 bases. CDR3 size: 15 residues. CDR3 sequence reads: CASSLGRFRGDTQYF. The CDR3 region has the DNA TGCGCCAGCAGCCTTGGAAGGTTTCGGGGGGATACGCAGTATTTT.

V usage is TRBV29-1 and J usage is TRBJ2-1; 7 nucleotides align to TRBD2. The CDR3 has 16 residues. V trimming: 1 base; J trimming: 7 bases; junction bases outside the gene matches: 13. Germline assignment: CDR1 SQVTM and CDR2 ANQGSEA. DNA of the CDR3: TGCAGCGTTGAAGGCGGGGCGGGGGTCTACCTAAATGAGCAGTTCTTC. It translates to CSVEGGAGVYLNEQFF.

This clone has a handful of counts. The chain couples TRBV7-8 to TRBJ1-5; D gene unclear. Germline CDR1 is SGHVS and CDR2 is FQNEAQ. This CDR3 contains 13 residues. Between the trimmed V and J ends, which lost 1 base and 6 bases, there was a span of 7 bases. CDR3 DNA: TGTGCCAGCAGCTTAGATGGGCGTCAGCCCCAGCATTTT. Its protein product is CASSLDGRQPQHF.

The genes are TRBV28 and TRBJ2-5; 9 nucleotides line up with TRBD2. CDR1 is MDHEN, CDR2 SYDVKM, per germline. J lost 5 bases, V lost 4 bases, and 5 bases had no gene match. The CDR3 spans 14 residues. The CDR3 coding sequence is TGTGCCAGCAGTTCTGGCGGGGGGGCTGAGACCCAGTACTTC. It yields the protein CASSSGGGAETQYF.

V is TRBV7-3 and J is TRBJ2-1; 7 positions agree with TRBD1. V trimming: 5 bases; J trimming: 3 bases; junction bases outside the gene matches: 7. This CDR3 has 15 residues. In germline, CDR1 is SGHTA, CDR2 FQGTGA. The CDR3 protein is CASSPRDSNYNEQFF. DNA of the CDR3: TGTGCCAGCAGCCCCCGGGACAGCAACTACAATGAGCAGTTCTTC.

The CDR3 spells CASSDRTSGSREQFF. CDR3 in DNA: TGTGCCAGCAGCGACCGGACTAGCGGGAGTCGGGAGCAGTTCTTC. The genes are TRBV7-8 and TRBJ2-1; 13 positions match TRBD2. Per germline, CDR1 SGHVS and CDR2 FQNEAQ. V gave up 5 bases and J gave up 10 bases; unmatched junction bases: 8. The CDR3 has 15 residues.

This chain uses TRBV19 with TRBJ1-4; D remains unclear. V gave up 11 bases and J gave up 0 bases, with 16 bases separating them. Germline V gene lookup returns CDR1 LNHDA and CDR2 SQIVND (reference sequence). The CDR3 length is 15 residues. CDR3 region: CASHKGDSTNEKLFF. CDR3 nucleotide sequence: TGTGCCTCACACAAAGGAGATTCAACTAATGAAAAACTGTTTTTT.

Written as DNA, the CDR3 is TGTGCCAGCAGCCAAGTACGTCTTTTAAGGGGGGAGCAGTTCTTC. Protein: CASSQVRLLRGEQFF. V usage is TRBV3-1 (or the pseudogene TRBV3-2) and J usage is TRBJ2-1; tentative D call: TRBD1 (6 bases). The length of the CDR3 is 15 residues. The V gene lost 1 base and the J gene lost 10 bases, with 17 bases spanning the gap. CDR1 is LGHDT, CDR2 YNNKEL, per germline (reference sequence).

The rearrangement uses TRBV11-3 and TRBJ2-1; 7 nucleotides match TRBD1. The CDR3 consists of 14 residues. Germline loops: CDR1 SGHNT, CDR2 YENEEA. After removal of 5 bases from V and 4 bases from J, the junction contained 5 bases not matched to a gene. In DNA form, the CDR3 reads TGTGCCAGCAGCATCCGGGACAGTTACAATGAGCAGTTCTTC. Translated, it gives CASSIRDSYNEQFF.